A selection of T cell receptor beta chains follows, all from one sample in a study of Graves' ophthalmopathy and Graves' hyperthyroidism. MiXCR was run by TCRdb on the multiplex PCR reads, yielding one entry per CDR3 protein. The sample contains around 1.1 million distinct CDR3 sequences, 35% to 45% of which appear only once. The sequenced material came from peripheral blood or thyroid tissue (not recorded which). The source of these receptors is an adult man with Graves' hyperthyroidism. The CDR3 runs from the conserved cysteine through the conserved F or W. D genes are given only for firm matches. For some rows the clone size is stated as once, few or many, or as a class when expanded; others skip it.

v_gene: TRBV6-1
abundance: -
len: 14
d_gene: -
j_gene: TRBJ1-1
CDR3aa: CASSELGRVTEAFF
CDR3nt: TGTGCCAGCAGTGAACTGGGCCGAGTCACTGAAGCTTTCTTT

v_gene: TRBV15
abundance: many
len: 14
d_gene: TRBD1
j_gene: TRBJ2-7
CDR3aa: CATSRGQGAYEQYF
CDR3nt: TGTGCCACCAGCCGTGGACAGGGTGCCTACGAGCAGTACTTC

v_gene: TRBV7-9
abundance: -
len: 14
d_gene: -
j_gene: TRBJ2-5
CDR3aa: CASRHTGWQETQYF
CDR3nt: TGTGCCAGCAGGCATACAGGGTGGCAAGAGACCCAGTACTTC

v_gene: TRBV10-3
abundance: -
len: 17
d_gene: -
j_gene: TRBJ2-7
CDR3aa: CAISEWGYGASSYEQYF
CDR3nt: TGTGCCATCAGTGAGTGGGGGTACGGGGCTAGCTCCTACGAGCAGTACTTC

v_gene: TRBV9
abundance: many
len: 16
d_gene: -
j_gene: TRBJ1-1
CDR3aa: CASSDRTGLVNTEAFF
CDR3nt: TGTGCCAGCAGCGACAGAACAGGTTTGGTGAACACTGAAGCTTTCTTT

v_gene: TRBV12-3/TRBV12-4
abundance: -
len: 11
d_gene: -
j_gene: TRBJ1-2
CDR3aa: CASSTLFGCTF
CDR3nt: TGTGCCAGCAGTACATTGTTCGGCTGCACCTTC

v_gene: TRBV4-3
abundance: few
len: 16
d_gene: TRBD1
j_gene: TRBJ1-5
CDR3aa: CASSQVGTGSNQPQHF
CDR3nt: TGCGCCAGCAGCCAAGTCGGGACAGGGAGCAATCAGCCCCAGCATTTT

v_gene: TRBV6-5
abundance: many
len: 14
d_gene: -
j_gene: TRBJ2-6
CDR3aa: CASGPDSGANVLTF
CDR3nt: TGTGCCAGCGGGCCGGATTCTGGGGCCAACGTCCTGACTTTC

v_gene: TRBV6-6
abundance: few
len: 15
d_gene: TRBD1
j_gene: TRBJ2-7
CDR3aa: CASSYSGTASGMQYF
CDR3nt: TGTGCCAGCAGTTACTCAGGGACAGCATCGGGAATGCAGTACTTC

v_gene: TRBV5-1
abundance: -
len: 16
d_gene: TRBD1
j_gene: TRBJ2-6
CDR3aa: CASSFDTGVGANVLTF
CDR3nt: TGCGCCAGCAGCTTCGATACAGGGGTTGGGGCCAACGTCCTGACTTTC

v_gene: TRBV15
abundance: -
len: 15
d_gene: TRBD1
j_gene: TRBJ1-6
CDR3aa: CAASSRGTAGLALHF
CDR3nt: TGTGCCGCCAGCAGCCGCGGGACAGCCGGTCTAGCCCTCCACTTT

v_gene: TRBV5-1
abundance: -
len: 15
d_gene: TRBD2
j_gene: TRBJ2-7
CDR3aa: CASSVGLAGIDEQYF
CDR3nt: TGCGCCAGCAGCGTAGGACTAGCGGGAATCGACGAGCAGTACTTC

v_gene: TRBV20-1
abundance: -
len: 13
d_gene: -
j_gene: TRBJ2-7
CDR3aa: CSARGTADQSQYF
CDR3nt: TGCAGTGCTAGAGGGACAGCGGACCAGTCCCAGTACTTC

v_gene: TRBV2
abundance: many
len: 12
d_gene: -
j_gene: TRBJ1-2
CDR3aa: CASSRTSYGYTF
CDR3nt: TGTGCCAGCAGTCGGACGAGCTATGGCTACACCTTC

v_gene: TRBV20-1
abundance: many
len: 15
d_gene: -
j_gene: TRBJ2-7
CDR3aa: CSARDSRGSFHEQYF
CDR3nt: TGCAGTGCTAGAGATTCGCGGGGTTCGTTCCACGAGCAGTACTTC

v_gene: TRBV29-1
abundance: -
len: 12
d_gene: -
j_gene: TRBJ2-5
CDR3aa: CSVEDEEGTQYF
CDR3nt: TGCAGCGTTGAAGATGAGGAGGGGACCCAGTACTTC

v_gene: TRBV20-1
abundance: -
len: 13
d_gene: -
j_gene: TRBJ1-4
CDR3aa: CSARVGPNEKLFF
CDR3nt: TGCAGTGCTAGAGTCGGACCTAATGAAAAACTGTTTTTT

v_gene: TRBV4-1
abundance: -
len: 15
d_gene: -
j_gene: TRBJ2-7
CDR3aa: CASSQYPGLSYEQYF
CDR3nt: TGCGCCAGCAGCCAATACCCAGGGCTCTCCTACGAGCAGTACTTC

v_gene: TRBV5-6
abundance: few
len: 16
d_gene: TRBD1
j_gene: TRBJ1-1
CDR3aa: CASRSRFSGGNTEAFF
CDR3nt: TGTGCCAGCAGATCGAGGTTTTCAGGGGGTAACACTGAAGCTTTCTTT

v_gene: TRBV29-1
abundance: -
len: 16
d_gene: TRBD2
j_gene: TRBJ2-3
CDR3aa: CSVDKASGLLTDTQYF
CDR3nt: TGCAGCGTTGATAAGGCTAGCGGGCTGTTGACAGATACGCAGTATTTT

v_gene: TRBV27
abundance: -
len: 15
d_gene: -
j_gene: TRBJ1-5
CDR3aa: CASSLSRSSNQPQHF
CDR3nt: TGTGCCAGCAGTTTATCACGCAGTAGCAATCAGCCCCAGCATTTT

v_gene: TRBV2
abundance: -
len: 14
d_gene: -
j_gene: TRBJ2-7
CDR3aa: CASLPGRGEHEQYF
CDR3nt: TGTGCCAGCCTTCCCGGAAGAGGGGAACACGAGCAGTACTTC

v_gene: TRBV19
abundance: many
len: 15
d_gene: -
j_gene: TRBJ1-1
CDR3aa: CATRDGSILNTEAFF
CDR3nt: TGTGCCACCCGGGACGGGAGTATTTTGAACACTGAAGCTTTCTTT

v_gene: TRBV5-1
abundance: -
len: 15
d_gene: TRBD1
j_gene: TRBJ2-5
CDR3aa: CASIPQGQPKETQYF
CDR3nt: TGCGCCAGCATCCCCCAGGGACAGCCCAAGGAGACCCAGTACTTC

v_gene: TRBV19
abundance: many
len: 13
d_gene: -
j_gene: TRBJ2-5
CDR3aa: CASSMNSRETQYF
CDR3nt: TGTGCCAGTAGTATGAACAGTCGGGAGACCCAGTACTTC

v_gene: TRBV7-9
abundance: -
len: 17
d_gene: TRBD2
j_gene: TRBJ2-5
CDR3aa: CASSQEGSSGAGETQYF
CDR3nt: TGTGCCAGCAGCCAAGAAGGATCGAGCGGGGCCGGGGAGACCCAGTACTTC

v_gene: TRBV12-3/TRBV12-4
abundance: many
len: 14
d_gene: -
j_gene: TRBJ2-2
CDR3aa: CASSRTVETGELFF
CDR3nt: TGTGCCAGCAGTAGGACAGTTGAGACCGGGGAGCTGTTTTTT

v_gene: TRBV29-1
abundance: -
len: 13
d_gene: -
j_gene: TRBJ2-5
CDR3aa: CSLGDTRQETQYF
CDR3nt: TGCAGCTTGGGAGATACTCGACAAGAGACCCAGTACTTC

v_gene: TRBV9
abundance: few
len: 15
d_gene: TRBD1
j_gene: TRBJ1-2
CDR3aa: CASGRGTGGASGYTF
CDR3nt: TGTGCTAGTGGTCGCGGGACAGGGGGCGCATCTGGCTACACCTTC

v_gene: TRBV10-3
abundance: few
len: 14
d_gene: TRBD1
j_gene: TRBJ1-2
CDR3aa: CAISEPGTGGGYTF
CDR3nt: TGTGCCATCAGTGAGCCCGGGACAGGGGGAGGCTACACCTTC

v_gene: TRBV6-6
abundance: -
len: 16
d_gene: TRBD1
j_gene: TRBJ2-5
CDR3aa: CASSYSGTGDVETQYF
CDR3nt: TGTGCCAGCAGTTACTCCGGGACAGGGGATGTGGAGACCCAGTACTTC

v_gene: TRBV4-3
abundance: -
len: 17
d_gene: -
j_gene: TRBJ1-2
CDR3aa: CASSPTIGGGRTYGYTF
CDR3nt: TGCGCCAGCAGCCCCACAATAGGGGGGGGGCGGACGTATGGCTACACCTTC

v_gene: TRBV20-1
abundance: many
len: 17
d_gene: -
j_gene: TRBJ1-2
CDR3aa: CSARAPRDILWEYGYTF
CDR3nt: TGCAGTGCTAGGGCACCCCGGGACATATTGTGGGAGTATGGCTACACCTTC